A selection of T cell receptor beta chains follows, all from one sample in a study of cytomegalovirus exposure and HLA in healthy donors. Produced via immunoSEQ multiplex PCR; TCRdb's table is partial and in-frame only. The table includes 95,000 to 150,000 clones, roughly four fifths detected once. The sequenced sample consisted of PBMCs. The origin of the receptors is a woman aged 45-60 years in good health and CMV-seropositive. Both conserved end residues are part of each CDR3. A D gene is named only where the DNA matches it firmly. The size entry is marked missing in some rows and otherwise reads once, few, many or a size class.

v_gene	len	j_gene	d_gene	abundance	CDR3nt	CDR3aa
TRBV7-9	14	TRBJ1-4	.	.	TGTGCCAGCAGCTTAGTGCTCAGGAATGAAAAACTGTTTTTT	CASSLVLRNEKLFF
TRBV4-3	13	TRBJ2-7	.	once	TGCGCCAGCAGTGAGTCGTTTTCGGGGGAGCAGTACTTC	CASSESFSGEQYF
TRBV5-1	18	TRBJ2-1	TRBD1	.	TGCGCCAGCAGCTTGGAGCGTTTCGGGACAGGGTTATACAATGAGCAGTTCTTC	CASSLERFGTGLYNEQFF
TRBV27	16	TRBJ2-1	TRBD2	few	TGTGCCAGCAGTAGGAGGACTAGCGGGGGTCACAATGAGCAGTTCTTC	CASSRRTSGGHNEQFF
TRBV7-9	15	TRBJ1-4	TRBD1	.	TGTGCCAGCAGCTACACAGGGGGGGGTAATGAAAAACTGTTTTTT	CASSYTGGGNEKLFF
TRBV5-8	12	TRBJ2-3	.	.	TGTGCCAGCAGCTTGGATTCAGGGACGCAGTATTTT	CASSLDSGTQYF
TRBV14	19	TRBJ1-4	TRBD1	.	TGTGCCAGCAGCCAAGATAGGAGGAACAGGGGAGCAACTAATGAAAAACTGTTTTTT	CASSQDRRNRGATNEKLFF
TRBV11-2	15	TRBJ2-5	TRBD2	.	TGTGCCAGCAGCGTCCTAGCTAGCGGGGAAGAGACCCAGTACTTC	CASSVLASGEETQYF
TRBV5-3	14	TRBJ2-7	.	.	TGTGCCAGAAGCCCAACTACAAATGATTACGAGCAGTACTTC	CARSPTTNDYEQYF
TRBV11-3	13	TRBJ1-1	.	.	TGTGCCAGCAGCGAGGGCCTGAACACTGAAGCTTTCTTT	CASSEGLNTEAFF
TRBV2	16	TRBJ2-2	TRBD2	few	TGTGCCAGCAGTGAAGGGCGGGGGGGCCACACCGGGGAGCTGTTTTTT	CASSEGRGGHTGELFF
TRBV6-5	15	TRBJ2-2	TRBD1	.	TGTGCCAGCATTAAGGGACAGGGCTTCACCGGGGAGCTGTTTTTT	CASIKGQGFTGELFF
TRBV9	14	TRBJ1-2	.	.	TGTGCCAGCAGCCCTCTATTGGGCGTTGTTTTCTACACCTTC	CASSPLLGVVFYTF
TRBV19	15	TRBJ2-1	TRBD1	.	TGTGCCAGTAGTAAATGGACAGGGGGTCACGATGAGCAGTTCTTC	CASSKWTGGHDEQFF
TRBV5-1	13	TRBJ2-5	TRBD2	.	TGCGCCAGCAAAAGCGGGGGCCGTGAGACCCAGTACTTC	CASKSGGRETQYF
TRBV7-2	17	TRBJ2-1	TRBD2	.	TGTGCCAGCAGCTTACGACTGTCTAGCGGGGTCTACAATGAGCAGTTCTTC	CASSLRLSSGVYNEQFF
TRBV5-1	16	TRBJ2-3	.	.	TGCGCCAGCAGCCCCGAGCCGGGGGGCGGGACAGATACGCAGTATTTT	CASSPEPGGGTDTQYF
TRBV7-9	14	TRBJ2-1	.	.	TGTGCCAGCAGCCTATCAACGCGGTACAATGAGCAGTTCTTC	CASSLSTRYNEQFF
TRBV7-2	13	TRBJ1-5	.	few	TGTGCCAGCAGCTCGTACAGGGTACAGCCCCAGCATTTT	CASSSYRVQPQHF
TRBV6-1	16	TRBJ1-3	.	few	TGTGCCAGCAGTGAGTTCGGGTGGTCGGCCGGAAACACCATATATTTT	CASSEFGWSAGNTIYF
TRBV13	15	TRBJ2-3	TRBD2	.	TGTGCCAGCAGCTTATGGGCTAGCGGGGGAGATACGCAGTATTTT	CASSLWASGGDTQYF
TRBV7-9	12	TRBJ2-7	.	.	TGTGCCAGCAGCTCGTACTCCTACGAGCAGTACTTC	CASSSYSYEQYF
TRBV5-5	13	TRBJ2-5	.	few	TGTGCCAGCAGCTTACTTCCCCAAGAGACCCAGTACTTC	CASSLLPQETQYF
TRBV30	13	TRBJ2-2	.	.	TGTGCCTGGAACTCACTGAACACCGGGGAGCTGTTTTTT	CAWNSLNTGELFF
TRBV15	15	TRBJ2-3	TRBD1	.	TGTGCCACCAGCAGAGGGACAGGGGGTCAAGATACGCAGTATTTT	CATSRGTGGQDTQYF
TRBV27	13	TRBJ2-1	.	.	TGTGCCAGCAGTTTCGGGTCCGTGAATGAGCAGTTCTTC	CASSFGSVNEQFF
TRBV14	14	TRBJ2-2	.	once	TGTGCCAGCAGCCAAAGAATTCAGACCGGGGAGCTGTTTTTT	CASSQRIQTGELFF
TRBV7-2	13	TRBJ1-2	.	.	TGTGCCAGCAGCTCTCGGGACTCTGATGGCTACACCTTC	CASSSRDSDGYTF
TRBV6-1	17	TRBJ1-2	TRBD1	once	TGTGCCAGCAGTGGCCGTTCCACAGGGGGGAATAACTATGGCTACACCTTC	CASSGRSTGGNNYGYTF
TRBV27	16	TRBJ2-3	.	.	TGTGCCAGCAGTTTACTGCAGGGGTCGAATACAGATACGCAGTATTTT	CASSLLQGSNTDTQYF
TRBV7-8	14	TRBJ2-3	.	.	TGTGCCAGCAGCCCGATTACGGGAACAGATACGCAGTATTTT	CASSPITGTDTQYF
TRBV5-1	14	TRBJ2-7	.	few	TGCGCCAGCAGCTTGCCCGGGGTAACCTACGAGCAGTACTTC	CASSLPGVTYEQYF
TRBV30	14	TRBJ2-5	TRBD2	.	TGTGCCTGGAGTCGGCTAGCGGGGGGAGAGACCCAGTACTTC	CAWSRLAGGETQYF
TRBV5-1	10	TRBJ1-3	TRBD1	.	TGCGCCAGCAGCAAGGGGACAGAATATTTT	CASSKGTEYF